A selection of T cell receptor beta chains follows, all from one sample in a study of regulatory T cells in long-lasting Graves disease. TCRdb itself ran the multiplex PCR reads through MiXCR, one entry per CDR3 protein. The sample consists of 350,000 to 450,000 distinct CDR3 sequences, 15% of them appearing once. These data are also associated with another study on T cells in Graves' hyperthyroidism and ophthalmopathy.

The specimen comprised peripheral blood mononuclear cells (PBMCs), sampled at new diagnosis, from a patient treated with antithyroid drugs. These receptors were obtained from a woman aged 35 to 49 with Graves disease. The CDR3 runs from the conserved cysteine through the conserved F or W. The order of the fields is J gene, V gene, D gene, clone size, CDR3 protein, CDR3 DNA. The D gene is left open where the match is weak. Rows give clone size only sometimes, using once, few, many, or a class for an expanded clone.

J: TRBJ1-3; V: TRBV25-1; D: -; size: -; CDR3: CASSEVGSEGNTIYF; DNA: TGTGCCAGCAGTGAAGTAGGGTCGGAGGGAAACACCATATATTTT
J: TRBJ2-1; V: TRBV6-9; D: TRBD2; size: -; CDR3: CASSSGTSGEGPYNEQFF; DNA: TGTGCCAGCAGTTCCGGGACTAGCGGAGAGGGCCCCTACAATGAGCAGTTCTTC
J: TRBJ2-1; V: TRBV7-9; D: TRBD2; size: few; CDR3: CSSSPTGAGDGEQFF; DNA: TGTTCCAGCAGCCCAACTGGGGCGGGAGACGGTGAGCAGTTCTTC
J: TRBJ2-7; V: TRBV19; D: TRBD2; size: few; CDR3: CASSLRTSGTYEQYF; DNA: TGTGCCAGTAGTTTACGGACTAGCGGGACCTACGAGCAGTACTTC
J: TRBJ2-3; V: TRBV7-2; D: -; size: many; CDR3: CASSLVPADTQYF; DNA: TGTGCCAGCAGCTTAGTTCCTGCAGATACGCAGTATTTT
J: TRBJ2-3; V: TRBV29-1; D: -; size: many; CDR3: CSVGGGRVTDTQYF; DNA: TGCAGCGTTGGGGGCGGCAGGGTTACAGATACGCAGTATTTT
J: TRBJ2-2; V: TRBV5-1; D: -; size: -; CDR3: CASSLGGTGAGELFF; DNA: TGCGCCAGCAGCTTGGGGGGGACCGGAGCCGGGGAGCTGTTTTTT
J: TRBJ2-1; V: TRBV6-1; D: TRBD2; size: once; CDR3: CASMRGGKFNEQFF; DNA: TGTGCCAGCATGCGGGGGGGAAAATTTAATGAGCAGTTCTTC
J: TRBJ1-2; V: TRBV7-9; D: -; size: -; CDR3: CASSPGAFGYTF; DNA: TGTGCCAGCAGCCCGGGGGCATTTGGCTACACCTTC
J: TRBJ2-7; V: TRBV28; D: -; size: many; CDR3: CASINQTTARVYEQYF; DNA: TGTGCCAGCATCAACCAAACGACAGCCCGTGTTTACGAGCAGTACTTC
J: TRBJ2-7; V: TRBV7-2; D: -; size: many; CDR3: CASSLGAYSYEQYF; DNA: TGTGCCAGCAGCTTGGGGGCCTACTCCTACGAGCAGTACTTC
J: TRBJ1-5; V: TRBV15; D: -; size: many; CDR3: CATSRAKGGSNQPQHF; DNA: TGTGCCACCAGCAGAGCTAAGGGAGGGAGCAATCAGCCCCAGCATTTT
J: TRBJ1-5; V: TRBV2; D: TRBD1; size: -; CDR3: CASSGVQGVGQPQHF; DNA: TGTGCCAGCAGTGGTGTTCAGGGGGTGGGACAGCCCCAGCATTTT
J: TRBJ2-7; V: TRBV11-2; D: -; size: many; CDR3: CASSSQPDSPSYEQYF; DNA: TGTGCCAGCAGCTCCCAGCCTGACAGCCCCTCCTACGAGCAGTACTTC
J: TRBJ2-3; V: TRBV20-1; D: TRBD1; size: many; CDR3: CSARDVLDRDRDTQYF; DNA: TGCAGTGCTAGAGATGTGTTGGACAGGGATAGAGATACGCAGTATTTT
J: TRBJ2-1; V: TRBV29-1; D: TRBD2; size: few; CDR3: CSVPIYGLANEQFF; DNA: TGCAGCGTTCCGATATACGGACTAGCCAATGAGCAGTTCTTC
J: TRBJ1-1; V: TRBV19; D: TRBD1; size: many; CDR3: CASSIRTGDTEAFF; DNA: TGTGCCAGTAGTATAAGGACAGGGGATACTGAAGCTTTCTTT
J: TRBJ2-2; V: TRBV11-2; D: -; size: many; CDR3: CASSLFRTGELFF; DNA: TGTGCCAGCAGCTTATTCCGGACCGGGGAGCTGTTTTTT
J: TRBJ2-4; V: TRBV2; D: TRBD1; size: few; CDR3: CASSPGTAENIQYF; DNA: TGTGCCAGCAGTCCCGGGACAGCAGAAAACATTCAGTACTTC
J: TRBJ1-1; V: TRBV7-2; D: TRBD1; size: many; CDR3: CASSLWTGEPGAEAFF; DNA: TGTGCCAGCAGCTTATGGACAGGGGAGCCGGGGGCTGAAGCTTTCTTT
J: TRBJ2-1; V: TRBV28; D: TRBD2; size: many; CDR3: CASSLLGGTSGNNEQFF; DNA: TGTGCCAGCAGTTTACTTGGCGGGACTAGCGGGAACAATGAGCAGTTCTTC
J: TRBJ1-1; V: TRBV9; D: -; size: -; CDR3: CASSEDMRNTEAFF; DNA: TGTGCCAGCAGCGAGGACATGAGGAACACTGAAGCTTTCTTT
J: TRBJ2-1; V: TRBV7-2; D: -; size: -; CDR3: CASSPWGGGPSSYNEQFF; DNA: TGTGCCAGCAGCCCGTGGGGGGGCGGCCCAAGCTCCTACAATGAGCAGTTCTTC
J: TRBJ2-4; V: TRBV12-3/TRBV12-4; D: -; size: many; CDR3: CASSLANVRLQYF; DNA: TGTGCCAGCAGTTTAGCAAACGTGAGGCTTCAGTACTTC
J: TRBJ1-1; V: TRBV6-1; D: -; size: few; CDR3: CASRGAGWTEAFF; DNA: TGTGCCAGCAGAGGCGCGGGGTGGACTGAAGCTTTCTTT
J: TRBJ1-6; V: TRBV20-1; D: -; size: many; CDR3: CSAFDSFNSPLHF; DNA: TGCAGTGCTTTTGACAGTTTTAATTCACCCCTCCACTTT
J: TRBJ2-3; V: TRBV29-1; D: TRBD2; size: many; CDR3: CSVEGAGGADTQYF; DNA: TGCAGCGTTGAAGGGGCGGGAGGTGCAGATACGCAGTATTTT
J: TRBJ2-2; V: TRBV6-1; D: TRBD2; size: -; CDR3: CASSVSGSSNTGELFF; DNA: TGTGCCAGCAGTGTTAGCGGGAGTAGTAACACCGGGGAGCTGTTTTTT
J: TRBJ2-1; V: TRBV11-3; D: -; size: -; CDR3: CASSLEGREITHEQFF; DNA: TGTGCCAGCAGCTTAGAGGGTCGGGAGATTACCCATGAGCAGTTCTTC
J: TRBJ1-5; V: TRBV10-2; D: TRBD1; size: -; CDR3: CASSEQGVDQPQHF; DNA: TGCGCCAGCAGTGAACAGGGGGTGGATCAGCCCCAGCATTTT
J: TRBJ1-1; V: TRBV6-9; D: TRBD1; size: -; CDR3: CASSYAAGGYPEAFF; DNA: TGTGCCAGCAGTTACGCGGCAGGGGGCTATCCTGAAGCTTTCTTT
J: TRBJ2-3; V: TRBV7-9; D: TRBD1; size: many; CDR3: CASSLKRPGQGITDTQYF; DNA: TGTGCCAGCAGCTTAAAGCGACCGGGACAGGGTATCACAGATACGCAGTATTTT
J: TRBJ2-3; V: TRBV24-1; D: TRBD2; size: many; CDR3: CATSDRLAGAMRGGTDTQYF; DNA: TGTGCCACCAGTGATAGGCTAGCGGGAGCAATGAGAGGGGGCACAGATACGCAGTATTTT